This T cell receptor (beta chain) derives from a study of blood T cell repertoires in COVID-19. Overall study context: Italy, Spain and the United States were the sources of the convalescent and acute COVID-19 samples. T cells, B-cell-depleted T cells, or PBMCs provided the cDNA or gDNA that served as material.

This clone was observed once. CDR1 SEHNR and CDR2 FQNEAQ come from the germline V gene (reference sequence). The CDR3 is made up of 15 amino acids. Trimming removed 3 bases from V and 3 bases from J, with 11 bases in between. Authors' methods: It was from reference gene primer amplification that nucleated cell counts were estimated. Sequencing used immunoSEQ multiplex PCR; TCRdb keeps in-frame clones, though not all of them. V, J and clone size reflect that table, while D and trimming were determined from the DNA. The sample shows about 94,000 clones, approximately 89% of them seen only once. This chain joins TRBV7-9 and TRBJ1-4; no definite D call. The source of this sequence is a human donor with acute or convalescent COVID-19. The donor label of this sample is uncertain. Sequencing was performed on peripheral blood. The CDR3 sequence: CASSFTAESNEKLFF. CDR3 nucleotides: TGTGCCAGCAGCTTCACAGCCGAATCTAATGAAAAACTGTTTTTT.